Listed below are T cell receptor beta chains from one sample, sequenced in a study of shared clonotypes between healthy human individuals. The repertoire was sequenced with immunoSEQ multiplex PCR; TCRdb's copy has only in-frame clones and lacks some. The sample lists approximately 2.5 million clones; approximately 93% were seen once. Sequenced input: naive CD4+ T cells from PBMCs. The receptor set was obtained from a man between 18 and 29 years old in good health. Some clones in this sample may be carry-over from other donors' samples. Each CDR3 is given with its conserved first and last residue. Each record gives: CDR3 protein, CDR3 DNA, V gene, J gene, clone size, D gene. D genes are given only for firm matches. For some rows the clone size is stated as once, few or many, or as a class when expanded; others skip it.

CASSLGLAGVWETQYF	TGTGCCAGCAGCTTAGGGCTAGCGGGAGTTTGGGAGACCCAGTACTTC	TRBV7-6	TRBJ2-5	.	TRBD2
CAISPRDDTEAFF	TGTGCCATCAGTCCTCGGGACGATACTGAAGCTTTCTTT	TRBV10-3	TRBJ1-1	.	.
CASSPKKAQISTIYF	TGTGCCAGCAGCCCCAAGAAGGCACAGATATCCACCATATATTTT	TRBV7-2	TRBJ1-3	.	.
CASNEGVLGSYNEQFF	TGCGCCAGCAACGAAGGGGTTTTAGGCTCCTACAATGAGCAGTTCTTC	TRBV4-1	TRBJ2-1	once	.
CASRTGREKLFF	TGTGCCAGCAGAACAGGGCGTGAAAAACTGTTTTTT	TRBV27	TRBJ1-4	once	.
CASGGAKETQYF	TGTGCCAGCGGTGGGGCGAAAGAGACCCAGTACTTC	TRBV28	TRBJ2-5	.	.
CASTVQGGTGELFF	TGTGCCAGCACGGTACAGGGCGGCACCGGGGAGCTGTTTTTT	TRBV6-1	TRBJ2-2	.	.
CASSSPGDGETQYF	TGTGCCAGCAGCTCACCCGGTGATGGGGAGACCCAGTACTTC	TRBV5-6	TRBJ2-5	.	.
CASSLGLAGGGLNTQYF	TGCGCCAGCAGCTTGGGCCTAGCGGGAGGAGGACTTAATACGCAGTATTTT	TRBV5-1	TRBJ2-3	.	TRBD2
CAISVDRDQPQHF	TGTGCCATCAGTGTGGACCGAGATCAGCCCCAGCATTTT	TRBV10-3	TRBJ1-5	.	.
CASSLRVPLAEETQYF	TGTGCCAGCAGCTTAAGGGTTCCGCTAGCGGAAGAGACCCAGTACTTC	TRBV7-3	TRBJ2-5	once	TRBD2
CASSLLPGGDTQYF	TGCGCCAGCAGCTTGTTGCCAGGGGGAGATACGCAGTATTTT	TRBV5-1	TRBJ2-3	.	TRBD1
CASRLTVSYEQYF	TGTGCCAGCAGGCTGACTGTCTCCTACGAGCAGTACTTC	TRBV6-6	TRBJ2-7	once	.
CASRAWKGFGYTF	TGTGCCAGCAGGGCTTGGAAGGGGTTTGGCTACACCTTC	TRBV6-5	TRBJ1-2	once	.
CAISDIGTRSGANVLTF	TGTGCCATCAGTGACATCGGGACCCGCTCTGGGGCCAACGTCCTGACTTTC	TRBV10-3	TRBJ2-6	.	.
CAWRRDTGSPLHF	TGTGCCTGGAGGCGGGATACGGGTTCACCCCTCCACTTT	TRBV30	TRBJ1-6	.	.
CASSNRGVLTDTQYF	TGTGCCAGCAGTAACAGGGGGGTCCTCACAGATACGCAGTATTTT	TRBV2	TRBJ2-3	.	TRBD1
CATLDRNTGELFF	TGTGCCACCCTGGACCGGAACACCGGGGAGCTGTTTTTT	TRBV19	TRBJ2-2	.	.
CASSYSRDNEQFF	TGTGCCAGCAGTTACTCCAGGGACAATGAGCAGTTCTTC	TRBV6-6	TRBJ2-1	.	.
CASSLGPQETQYF	TGCGCCAGCAGCTTGGGGCCTCAAGAGACCCAGTACTTC	TRBV5-1	TRBJ2-5	few	.
CASKGSGRDTQYF	TGTGCCAGCAAGGGAAGCGGGAGGGATACGCAGTATTTT	TRBV27	TRBJ2-3	.	TRBD2
CASSRRGYRGASTDTQYF	TGTGCCAGCAGCCGAAGGGGTTATCGGGGCGCGAGCACAGATACGCAGTATTTT	TRBV2	TRBJ2-3	.	.
CASRWDLQVGEKLFF	TGCGCCAGCAGATGGGACCTCCAAGTGGGTGAAAAACTGTTTTTT	TRBV5-1	TRBJ1-4	.	.
CASSVGGYTF	TGTGCCAGCAGCGTAGGTGGCTACACCTTC	TRBV7-9	TRBJ1-2	few	.
CASSPTIRQRLRDEQYF	TGCGCCAGCAGCCCAACAATTAGACAGAGACTGAGGGACGAGCAGTACTTC	TRBV4-1	TRBJ2-7	once	.
CASSLGRGRRNTEAFF	TGTGCCAGCAGCTTAGGGAGGGGCAGGAGGAACACTGAAGCTTTCTTT	TRBV11-2	TRBJ1-1	.	.
CASSPMAGEGTGELFF	TGTGCCAGCTCACCAATGGCAGGGGAAGGCACCGGGGAGCTGTTTTTT	TRBV18	TRBJ2-2	.	.
CASSERAFYGYTF	TGTGCCAGCAGTGAAAGGGCCTTCTATGGCTACACCTTC	TRBV6-1	TRBJ1-2	.	.
CASSMERGKGQPQHF	TGTGCCAGTAGTATGGAAAGGGGGAAAGGACAGCCCCAGCATTTT	TRBV19	TRBJ1-5	.	.
CASSGVGGGNEKLFF	TGTGCCAGCAGTGGAGTCGGGGGAGGGAATGAAAAACTGTTTTTT	TRBV25-1	TRBJ1-4	.	.
CASTPRNTGELFF	TGTGCCAGCACCCCTAGAAACACCGGGGAGCTGTTTTTT	TRBV7-2	TRBJ2-2	.	.
CASTSWGRQGGTEAFF	TGTGCCAGTACGTCGTGGGGGCGGCAGGGAGGGACTGAAGCTTTCTTT	TRBV19	TRBJ1-1	.	.
CASSFAGGTYEQYF	TGTGCCAGCTCGTTTGCGGGAGGGACCTACGAGCAGTACTTC	TRBV18	TRBJ2-7	.	TRBD2